The present TCR beta chain was sequenced within a study of control samples from healthy donors and cancer patients. As to this clone: Other DNA sequences in the sample encode the same CDR3.

Some clones are missing from TCRdb's copy, which holds only in-frame ones; the method was immunoSEQ multiplex PCR. The repertoire holds 150,000 to 200,000 clones, with 90% to 95% as singletons. CDR1 is SGDLS and CDR2 is YYNGEE in the germline V gene. The CDR3 covers 15 residues. V was shortened by 0 bases and J by 1 base, with 9 bases between the two germline ends. This TCR was sampled from a woman aged 25 to 45 in good health. Sample: blood. The rearrangement uses TRBV9 and TRBJ2-3; a weak D match, TRBD2 (5 bases). The CDR3 DNA sequence: TGTGCCAGCAGCGTAGTCGGTAGCGGCACAGATACGCAGTATTTT. Amino acids: CASSVVGSGTDTQYF.